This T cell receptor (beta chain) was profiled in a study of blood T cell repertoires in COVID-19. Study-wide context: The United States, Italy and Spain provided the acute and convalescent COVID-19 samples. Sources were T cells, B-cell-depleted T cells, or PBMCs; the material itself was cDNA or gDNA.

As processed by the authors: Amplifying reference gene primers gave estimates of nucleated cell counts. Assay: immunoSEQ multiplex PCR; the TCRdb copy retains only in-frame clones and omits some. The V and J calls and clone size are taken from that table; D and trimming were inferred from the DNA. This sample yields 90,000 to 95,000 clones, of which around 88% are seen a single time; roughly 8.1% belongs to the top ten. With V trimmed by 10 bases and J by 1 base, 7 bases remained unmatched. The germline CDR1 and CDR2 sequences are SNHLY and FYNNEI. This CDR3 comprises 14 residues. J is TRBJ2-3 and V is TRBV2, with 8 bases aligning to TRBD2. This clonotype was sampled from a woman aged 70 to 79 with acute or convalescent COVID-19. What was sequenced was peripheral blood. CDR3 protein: CANQREGGTDTQYF. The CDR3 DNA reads TGTGCCAACCAACGGGAGGGCGGCACAGATACGCAGTATTTT.